Following are 3 T cell receptor beta chains from one sample sequenced in a study of blood T cells in healthy people across ages. For the second PCR, which ran for 7 to 11 cycles, a sample-barcoded 5' primer and a J-beta primer mix were used. Via MiXCR, TCRdb re-called the 5' RACE reads, giving one row per CDR3 protein. The sample consists of 550,000 to 700,000 distinct CDR3 sequences, 27% of them appearing once. The specimen was blood. All receptors come from a woman between 65 and 79 years old in good health.

V usage is TRBV4-3 and J usage is TRBJ2-5, with TRBD1 matching 7 bases. CDR1 LGHNA and CDR2 YSLEER come from the germline V gene. V dropped 1 base and J dropped 3; count of bases not matched to a gene: 8. This CDR3 is built from 16 residues. The CDR3 here is CASSQARGWLKETQYF. DNA of the CDR3: TGCGCCAGCAGCCAAGCCAGGGGGTGGCTTAAAGAGACCCAGTACTTC.

This clonotype came up once. The rearrangement links TRBV6-5 to TRBJ2-5, with TRBD2 identical over 7 bases. V lost 0 bases, J lost 5 bases, and 12 bases stayed unmatched. The V gene's germline CDR1 is MNHEY and CDR2 SVGAGI. The CDR3 is made up of 17 amino acids. The CDR3 loop reads CASSYSGVAGVYETQYF. CDR3 bases: TGTGCCAGCAGTTACTCGGGGGTAGCGGGTGTGTATGAGACCCAGTACTTC.

This clonotype was observed a few times. The gene calls are TRBV29-1 and TRBJ2-5; TRBD2 matches 8 bases. The CDR3 loop spans 15 amino acids. The trim removed 6 bases at V and 0 bases at J, leaving 9 bases unmatched. Per germline, CDR1 SQVTM and CDR2 ANQGSEA. CDR3 bases: TGCAGCGTGAGGAGGACGACTAGCGACCAAGAGACCCAGTACTTC. Amino acid sequence: CSVRRTTSDQETQYF.